This T cell receptor beta chain was sequenced for a study of blood T cells in healthy people across ages (dated by TCRdb to about 2015). Study-level background: Template switching captured roughly one uniquely barcoded TCR beta cDNA molecule per two T cells in model experiments. Using deep sequencing normalized with unique cDNA molecular identifiers, the study measured how TCR beta repertoire diversity changes with age. The donors were divided into four age groups: young (average approximately 16 years), middle-aged (about 41), aged (approximately 62) and long-lived (about 80). The study analyzed two additional independent replicas of 1 million unique cDNA reads from the same blood draw for two donors, one aged 18 to 30 and one aged 80 or older. What the research found in general, with its limitations: Bulk unsorted PBMC profiling prevented conclusive comparison of naive and antigen-experienced compartments. The percentage of naive T cells measured by flow cytometry correlated strongly with observed TCR beta diversity. Observed TCR beta diversity per million T cells fell roughly linearly with age, and a significant reduction was already apparent by age about 43. The CMV infection status of donors was not known, potentially confounding age-related changes in expanded clonotypes. Compared with the aged group, the long-lived group had more naive CD4+ T cells, fewer expanded clones and increased TCR diversity, a pattern suggesting age selection. Estimates of total diversity from one million sequenced T cells were regarded as lower bounds and underestimates.

Receptor amplification or capture employed 5' RACE. Instrument used: Illumina HiSeq 2500. A second roughly 6 to 11 cycle PCR used a sample-barcoded 5' primer and a J-beta primer mix. A unique molecular identifier was introduced onto each TCR beta cDNA molecule by a template-switch 5' adaptor carrying 12 random nucleotides. At least 2.5 million CDR3-containing paired-end reads were obtained from each sample. All of the RNA was converted into first-strand cDNA using the Mint cDNA synthesis kit, with a TRBC-specific oligonucleotide serving as the primer. After uracil-DNA glycosylase treatment, a first 18-cycle PCR used universal primers M1SS and BC2_uni_R on all cDNA. From the authors' description of their analysis: Each sample was normalized by randomly selecting 1 million high-quality reads, each carrying a distinct molecular identifier. Instead of being binned into consensus sequences, reads that shared molecular identifiers were thrown out. MiTCR, set to a Q25 quality threshold and the strictest error-elimination algorithm, was used for CDR3 identification, clonotype clustering and error correction. Lower-bound total TCR beta diversity was estimated with a nonparametric unseen species model using Euler transformation. TCRdb applied fastp at Q25 and MiXCR to the public reads, then kept only in-frame beta chains. A single entry per CDR3 protein holds the most common genes and DNA from its merged rows. TCRdb assigned the V and J calls; the authors' analysis was not used. In all, the sample holds roughly 1,100,000 distinct CDR3 sequences, and roughly a quarter of those were seen once. Around 0.75% of the sample is taken by the ten largest.

Systemically healthy Caucasian individuals from Russia, about 38 in total and aged about 6 to 100 years, were included as donors. Approximately 9.3 milliliters of peripheral blood were drawn from each donor into EDTA-treated Vacutainer tubes. PBMCs were isolated by Ficoll-Paque density-gradient centrifugation, with at least 6 million obtained per sample. Total RNA, at least 5.5 micrograms per sample, was extracted from PBMCs with Trizol reagent. Naive CD45RAhigh/CD27high T cell percentages were measured by flow cytometry on a PBMC aliquot from every donor. Via the germline V gene, CDR1 is MGHDK and CDR2 SYGVNS. Its CDR3 holds 15 amino acids, cysteine through phenylalanine. The sequence is cut down to CDR3 DNA, 45 bases in frame from base 1. V is pared back by 6 bases and J by 2 bases, with 17 bases lying between the germline termini. Regarding this clonotype: Its binding antigen is unknown. Base qualities are not provided; no much larger clone lies one nucleotide away.

These same data were also listed under a study on T cells of mothers and their children. In that second paper, the authors write: Nine systemically healthy Caucasian individuals, comprising three mothers and their six children, were included as donors. cDNA synthesis consumed the entire amount of extracted RNA, loaded at about 1.5 ug RNA in each 15 ul reaction. Sample barcodes and 2-4 random nucleotides were added via the M1S primer in the second PCR. More than 9 million TCR beta CDR3 reads were obtained from each mother, and roughly 3 million reads were obtained from each child. Thymic selection shapes the output of TCR recombination in a similar way in related and unrelated pairs, and inherited differences have a minor effect. Normalized repertoire overlap was always found to be slightly, but never significantly, higher in related mother-child pairs than in unrelated mother-child pairs. With a sensitivity of approximately 92 clones per million clonotypes, no persistent microchimeric T cell clones were detected. To look for features that set related mother-child pairs apart from unrelated individuals, the researchers ran deep NGS to compare the TCR beta repertoires of mothers and children. The mean age was roughly 44 +/- 4 years for the mothers and approximately 11 +/- 4 years for the children. After adapter ligation was performed with NEBNext reagents, the libraries were sequenced on an Illumina HiSeq 2000 with 100+100 nt paired-end reads. To prevent cross-contamination, the mother and child libraries were prepared a month apart and were sequenced in separate runs. For each donor, between roughly 450,000 and 2,200,000 distinct TCR beta clonotypes were identified. Naive TCR beta clonotypes were estimated from low-frequency clonotypes matched to each donor's FACS-determined naive share, without sorting.

The sample consisted of blood. The chain is encoded by TRBV25-1 joined to TRBJ2-7, with TRBD1 perhaps the D gene, on 6 matching bases. The sequence was obtained from a girl aged 2-15 years in good health. Here is the DNA: TGTGCCAGCAGCCGGGCTATAGGGGGAACCTACGAGCAGTACTTC. It codes for CASSRAIGGTYEQYF.